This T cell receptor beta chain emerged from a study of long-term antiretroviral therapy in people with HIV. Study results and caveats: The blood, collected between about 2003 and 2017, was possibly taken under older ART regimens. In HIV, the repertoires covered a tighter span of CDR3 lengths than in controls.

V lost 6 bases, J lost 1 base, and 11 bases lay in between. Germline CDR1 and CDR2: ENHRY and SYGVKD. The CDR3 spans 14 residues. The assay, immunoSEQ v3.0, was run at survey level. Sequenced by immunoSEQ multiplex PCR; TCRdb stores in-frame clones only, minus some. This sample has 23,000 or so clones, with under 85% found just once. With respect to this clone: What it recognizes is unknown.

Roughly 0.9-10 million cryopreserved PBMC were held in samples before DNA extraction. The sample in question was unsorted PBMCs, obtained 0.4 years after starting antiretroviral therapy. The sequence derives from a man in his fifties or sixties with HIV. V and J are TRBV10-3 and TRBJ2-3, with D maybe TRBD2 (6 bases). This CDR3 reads CAIRKGGGTDTQYF. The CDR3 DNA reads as TGTGCCATCAGAAAGGGCGGGGGCACAGATACGCAGTATTTT.